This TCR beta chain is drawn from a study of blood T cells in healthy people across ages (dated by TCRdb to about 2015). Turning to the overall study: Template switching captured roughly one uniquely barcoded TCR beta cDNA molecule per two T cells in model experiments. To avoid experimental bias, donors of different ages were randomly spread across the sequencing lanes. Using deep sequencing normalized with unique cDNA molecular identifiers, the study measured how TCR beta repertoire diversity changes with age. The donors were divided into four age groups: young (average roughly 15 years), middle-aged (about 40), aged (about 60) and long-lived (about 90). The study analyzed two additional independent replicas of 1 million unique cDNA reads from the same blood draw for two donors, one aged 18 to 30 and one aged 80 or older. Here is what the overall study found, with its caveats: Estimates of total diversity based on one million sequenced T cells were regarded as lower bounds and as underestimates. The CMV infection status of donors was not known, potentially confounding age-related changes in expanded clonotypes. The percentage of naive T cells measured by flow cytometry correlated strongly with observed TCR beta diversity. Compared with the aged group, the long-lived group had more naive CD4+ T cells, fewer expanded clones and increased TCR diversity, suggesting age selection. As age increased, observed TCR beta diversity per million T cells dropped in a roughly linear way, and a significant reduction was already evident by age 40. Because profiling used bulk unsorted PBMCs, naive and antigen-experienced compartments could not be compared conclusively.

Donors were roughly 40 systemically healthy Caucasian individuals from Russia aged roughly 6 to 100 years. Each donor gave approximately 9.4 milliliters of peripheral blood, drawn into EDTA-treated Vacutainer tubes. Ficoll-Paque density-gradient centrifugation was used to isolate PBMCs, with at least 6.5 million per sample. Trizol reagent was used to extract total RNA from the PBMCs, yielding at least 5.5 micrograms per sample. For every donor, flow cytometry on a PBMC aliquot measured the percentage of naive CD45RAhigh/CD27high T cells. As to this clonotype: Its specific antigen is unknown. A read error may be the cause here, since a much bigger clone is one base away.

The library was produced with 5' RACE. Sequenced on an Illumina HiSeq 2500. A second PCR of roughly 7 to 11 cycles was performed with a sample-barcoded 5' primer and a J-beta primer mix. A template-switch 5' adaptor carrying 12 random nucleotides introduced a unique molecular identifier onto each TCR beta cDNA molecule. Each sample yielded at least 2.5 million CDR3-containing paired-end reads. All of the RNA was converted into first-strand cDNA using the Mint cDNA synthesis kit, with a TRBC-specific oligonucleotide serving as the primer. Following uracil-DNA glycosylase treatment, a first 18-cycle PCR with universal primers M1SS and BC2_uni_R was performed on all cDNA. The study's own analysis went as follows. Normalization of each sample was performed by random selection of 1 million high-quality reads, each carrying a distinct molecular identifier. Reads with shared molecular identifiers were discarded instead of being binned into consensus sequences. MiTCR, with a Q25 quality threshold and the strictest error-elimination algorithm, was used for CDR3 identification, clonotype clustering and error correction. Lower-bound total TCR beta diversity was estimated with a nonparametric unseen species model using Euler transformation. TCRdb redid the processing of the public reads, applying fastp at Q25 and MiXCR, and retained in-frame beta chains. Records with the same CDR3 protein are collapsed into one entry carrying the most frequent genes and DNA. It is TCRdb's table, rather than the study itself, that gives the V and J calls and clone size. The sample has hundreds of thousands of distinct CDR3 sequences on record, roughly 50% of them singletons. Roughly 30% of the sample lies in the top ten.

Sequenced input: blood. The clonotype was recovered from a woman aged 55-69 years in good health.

The DNA reads TGTGCCACCAGCAGAGCTATAGCGGGAGGTCGGGATGAGCAGTTCTTC. It translates as CATSRAIAGGRDEQFF. The chain links TRBV15 with TRBJ2-1; TRBD2 lines up with 10 middle nucleotides. Trimming removed 1 base from V and 8 bases from J; the gene matches leave 8 bases unexplained. The CDR3 sequence holds 16 residues, the cysteine and phenylalanine included. The kept DNA is CDR3 alone, 48 bases in frame from the first base. In the germline V gene (reference sequence), CDR1 corresponds to LNHNV and CDR2 to YYDKDF.